The rows below give T cell receptor beta chains drawn from one sample of a study of cytomegalovirus exposure and HLA in healthy donors. Profiling relied on immunoSEQ multiplex PCR, and the TCRdb table lists in-frame clones only, not all of them. Of fewer than 200,000 clones listed, around nine tenths are singletons. Sample: PBMCs. The receptors here all came from a man younger than 30 in good health and CMV-seropositive. CDR3s leave out the opening cysteine and the closing phenylalanine or tryptophan. Each record gives: J gene, V gene, CDR3 protein.

j_call: TRBJ2-7
v_call: TRBV11-2
cdr3_aa: ASSFSAAAYEQY

j_call: TRBJ2-5
v_call: TRBV2
cdr3_aa: ASSDQGGHQETQY

j_call: TRBJ2-1
v_call: TRBV9
cdr3_aa: ASSASPTSGVYNEQF

j_call: TRBJ2-2
v_call: TRBV6-6
cdr3_aa: ATTGVGRNTGELF

j_call: TRBJ2-7
v_call: TRBV4-1
cdr3_aa: ASSQEKRQGHYEQY

j_call: TRBJ2-3
v_call: TRBV10-3
cdr3_aa: ATLGPLRDTQY

j_call: TRBJ2-7
v_call: TRBV21-1
cdr3_aa: ASSKARQVPYEQY

j_call: TRBJ1-1
v_call: TRBV9
cdr3_aa: ASSVVSRTEAF

j_call: TRBJ2-1
v_call: TRBV9
cdr3_aa: ASSEGTSGRKF

j_call: TRBJ2-1
v_call: TRBV27
cdr3_aa: ASSLLTSGRLSSYNEQF

j_call: TRBJ2-3
v_call: TRBV9
cdr3_aa: ASSERPQREGSYTQY

j_call: TRBJ2-5
v_call: TRBV15
cdr3_aa: ATSRDHTGETQY

j_call: TRBJ2-7
v_call: TRBV5-1
cdr3_aa: ASSLAEGGYEQY

j_call: TRBJ1-5
v_call: TRBV7-8
cdr3_aa: ASMRTRFYPGNQPQH

j_call: TRBJ1-3
v_call: TRBV5-6
cdr3_aa: ASSKDEGSGNTIY

j_call: TRBJ2-5
v_call: TRBV28
cdr3_aa: ASVPLGGGETQY

j_call: TRBJ2-1
v_call: TRBV15
cdr3_aa: ATSRVKEGGGWGNEQF

j_call: TRBJ1-5
v_call: TRBV27
cdr3_aa: ASSLQGAGNQPQH

j_call: TRBJ2-1
v_call: TRBV4-3
cdr3_aa: ASSQGTAGGYNEQF

j_call: TRBJ2-3
v_call: TRBV2
cdr3_aa: AIRGIADTQY

j_call: TRBJ1-2
v_call: TRBV4-3
cdr3_aa: ASSDITGGRYGYT

j_call: TRBJ2-7
v_call: TRBV18
cdr3_aa: ASSPPAAVEQY

j_call: TRBJ2-2
v_call: TRBV7-9
cdr3_aa: ASSSSSGSRELF

j_call: TRBJ2-1
v_call: TRBV18
cdr3_aa: ASSPRAEQF

j_call: TRBJ2-1
v_call: TRBV4-3
cdr3_aa: ASSQDLARYGEQF

j_call: TRBJ1-2
v_call: TRBV2
cdr3_aa: ASSGSQQLSRYGYT

j_call: TRBJ2-2
v_call: TRBV5-8
cdr3_aa: ASSFSSFVNTGELF

j_call: TRBJ2-5
v_call: TRBV6-5
cdr3_aa: ASSYSGTPRETQY

j_call: TRBJ2-3
v_call: TRBV2
cdr3_aa: ASSVQGLSTDTQY

j_call: TRBJ2-7
v_call: TRBV7-6
cdr3_aa: ASSLGGGFYEQY

j_call: TRBJ2-7
v_call: TRBV6-1
cdr3_aa: ASSEARGVYEQY

j_call: TRBJ2-3
v_call: TRBV13
cdr3_aa: ASSSRTRGTDTQY

j_call: TRBJ1-5
v_call: TRBV5-6
cdr3_aa: ASSGGGNQPQH

j_call: TRBJ1-1
v_call: TRBV2
cdr3_aa: ATAGQMNTEAF

j_call: TRBJ2-7
v_call: TRBV28
cdr3_aa: ASTDPGVQRTGEY

j_call: TRBJ2-3
v_call: TRBV18
cdr3_aa: ASSPVRGTDTQY

j_call: TRBJ2-5
v_call: TRBV7-2
cdr3_aa: ASSKARTSETQY

j_call: TRBJ1-2
v_call: TRBV6-5
cdr3_aa: ASTTAGGGYT

j_call: TRBJ1-1
v_call: TRBV6-5
cdr3_aa: ASSYGQITEAF

j_call: TRBJ1-2
v_call: TRBV6-1
cdr3_aa: ASSGGPPYGYT

j_call: TRBJ2-6
v_call: TRBV2
cdr3_aa: ASTLGLAGANVLT

j_call: TRBJ2-3
v_call: TRBV9
cdr3_aa: ASSPFEGTQY

j_call: TRBJ2-3
v_call: TRBV7-8
cdr3_aa: ASSLGHSTDTQY

j_call: TRBJ2-3
v_call: TRBV27
cdr3_aa: ASMASGSSDTQY

j_call: TRBJ1-2
v_call: TRBV5-5
cdr3_aa: ASSLNYGYT

j_call: TRBJ2-3
v_call: TRBV20-1
cdr3_aa: GASDTDTQY

j_call: TRBJ2-5
v_call: TRBV5-6
cdr3_aa: ASSLFLRQETQY

j_call: TRBJ2-2
v_call: TRBV15
cdr3_aa: ATSRDIGELF

j_call: TRBJ2-1
v_call: TRBV29-1
cdr3_aa: SPIAVGADTYNEQF

j_call: TRBJ2-1
v_call: TRBV2
cdr3_aa: ASSEGTNSDNEQF